The sequence of this T cell receptor beta chain was determined in a study of T cell responses to AZD1222 COVID-19 vaccine (dated by TCRdb to about 2021). Background on the whole study: A total of 230 to 250 trial participants underwent TCR sequencing, of whom nearly 210 received two doses of AZD1222 and about 25 received two doses of the MenACWY control vaccine. Trial participants were enrolled by age into 18-55, 56-69 and 70-plus year subgroups, with around 150, 28 and 57 TCR-sequenced participants respectively. What the authors observed across the whole study: After two AZD1222 doses, both the breadth and the depth of spike-specific TCRs were significantly higher than at day 0 and than in MenACWY recipients. Because no day 14 peak-response samples were available, repertoires were characterized only after the peak T cell response. The 56-69-year group was small, and its depth increase did not reach significance, likely because of low power. Participants were mostly white British and included more females than males, and it was suggested by the authors that clonal diversity may have been underestimated. Nearly half of unique spike-specific TCRs reportedly recognized epitopes outside regions mutated in the B.1.351 and B.1.1.7 variants. Only a handful of AZD1222 recipients were SARS-CoV-2 seropositive at baseline, limiting conclusions about previously exposed vaccinees. The vaccine-associated CD4 TCRs covered the entire spike protein, and the dominant responses fell in regions 160-218 and 743-854.

Comments on this clone: Its antigen is currently not known. No much larger clonotype is one base removed from it; base qualities were not supplied.

Including cysteine and phenylalanine, the CDR3 has 13 amino acids. This entry keeps only the CDR3 DNA: 39 bases, framed from base 1. The germline V gene provides CDR1 SGHAT and CDR2 FQNNGV. Between the V and J ends, shortened by 1 base and 6 bases respectively, the junction contains 7 bases. This specimen's time point label, per the study, means: about 28 days (+/-7) after the second vaccine dose. AZD1222 recipients given second doses at about 4 weeks or at about 12 weeks were pooled, since spike-specific TCR depth and breadth were not found to differ between the two schedules. The vaccinee samples were drawn from two UK trials, COV001 and COV002, one of which was a single-blind randomized controlled phase 2/3 trial testing AZD1222 (ChAdOx1 nCoV-19) in healthy adults. Trial participant PBMC samples were collected at day 0 and day 28 after the second dose for TCRbeta chain sequencing. The CDR3 regions of human TCRbeta chains were subjected to immunosequencing. The original pipeline was this. Repertoire TCRs were matched against a reference library of SARS-CoV-2-specific TCRs generated with the MIRA antigen-specificity platform. Breadth was defined as the fraction of unique TCRs that were SARS-CoV-2-associated. Depth was defined as the fraction of total T cells that were SARS-CoV-2-associated. Using the MIRA data, each spike-specific TCR was assigned both to the spike region to which the TCR was reactive and to a CD4 or CD8 class. Log10-transformed breadth and depth values were compared by one-way ANOVA with Sidak's multiple comparisons tests. Entries here come from immuneACCESS through TCRdb and include only in-frame sequences with V and J called. Some clones fail to appear in such tables; in the studies checked, an unresolved V gene covers under half of the shortfall, and the cause of the remainder is unknown. V and J calls and clone size follow that table, whereas D and trimming were derived from the DNA. Across this sample there are 150,000 to 200,000 clones, with around nine tenths seen only once. In total, the top ten clones hold roughly 2% of the sample.

This clonotype originated in an adult who received the AZD1222 COVID-19 vaccine. The chain is made from TRBV11-2 and TRBJ1-3; the D segment cannot be called with confidence. The material was peripheral blood, obtained 28 days after the second AZD1222 dose. CDR3 sequence: CASSLGLENTIYF. At the DNA level, the sequence is TGTGCCAGCAGCTTAGGTTTGGAAAACACCATATATTTT.